These 23 T cell receptor beta chains were sequenced from one sample in a study of OX40 agonist ivuxolimab in advanced cancers. Sequencing was performed with immunoSEQ multiplex PCR; in TCRdb, only in-frame clones are kept and a portion is missing. The data contain 70,000 to 95,000 clones, around 92% of them seen just once; the ten biggest clones take up more than 0.5%. The sequencing here drew on CD4+ or CD8+ T cells sorted from blood, taken in a trial of the OX40 agonist ivuxolimab. These receptors originate from an adult with an advanced solid tumor such as melanoma, head and neck, liver or kidney cancer.

V and J are TRBV21-1 and TRBJ2-1; the table's D call, TRBD2, was not checked against the DNA. TRBV21-1 is shown as a pseudogene. This CDR3 is built from 14 residues. The CDR3 nucleotides read TGTGCCAGCAGCATCACGGGCTCCTACAATGAGCAGTTCTTC. This translates into CASSITGSYNEQFF.

The J gene is TRBJ1-2, the V gene TRBV7-9, with TRBD1 matching 7 bases. V dropped 1 base and J dropped 2; count of bases not matched to a gene: 4. Germline assignment: CDR1 SEHNR and CDR2 FQNEAQ (reference sequence). This CDR3 has 15 residues. CDR3 loop: CASSLGDRTNYGYTF. The CDR3 DNA reads TGTGCCAGCAGCTTAGGGGACAGAACCAACTATGGCTACACCTTC.

The V call is TRBV9, the J call TRBJ2-5; no reliable D call. The CDR3 has 9 residues. The germline CDR1 and CDR2 sequences are SGDLS and YYNGEE. V was pared by 9 bases and J by 3 bases, with 3 bases between. The CDR3 sequence: CATEETQYF. CDR3 DNA: TGTGCCACAGAAGAGACCCAGTACTTC.

The rearrangement joins TRBV18 to TRBJ1-1; 7 positions agree with TRBD1. The CDR3 is 13 amino acids. In germline, CDR1 is KGHSH, CDR2 LQKENI. V was clipped by 5 bases and J by 6 bases; unmatched bases: 6. CDR3 residues: CASSWQGGSEAFF. CDR3 in DNA: TGTGCCAGCTCATGGCAGGGGGGGTCTGAAGCTTTCTTT.

The genes are TRBV12-5 and TRBJ1-1; D remains ambiguous. Germline-derived CDR1 and CDR2 are LGHNT and FRNRAP. This CDR3 is built from 14 residues. Trimming shortened V by 0 bases and J by 11 bases, and 16 bases separated the two germline ends. The CDR3 nucleotides read TGTGCTAGTGGTTTGGTTCCGACCGAACATGGGGCTTTCTTT. Encoded protein: CASGLVPTEHGAFF.

The gene calls are TRBV6-1 and TRBJ2-7, with 8 bases matching TRBD1. Trimming cost V 6 bases and J 7 bases; bases outside gene matches: 14. Germline values: CDR1 MNHNS, CDR2 SASEGT. The CDR3 has 15 amino acids. CDR3 in DNA: TGTGCCAGCAGGCCCCCGACAGGGGCCACCTGGGAGCAGTACTTC. Amino acid sequence: CASRPPTGATWEQYF.

The chain employs TRBV19 and TRBJ2-6; D gene unclear. V gave up 5 bases and J gave up 4 bases, with 12 bases separating them. Looked up from germline, CDR1 is LNHDA and CDR2 is SQIVND (reference sequence). This CDR3 has 15 amino acids. DNA of the CDR3: TGTGCCAGTAGTGCCGGGCCCTACGGGGCCAACGTCCTGACTTTC. It encodes CASSAGPYGANVLTF.

J is TRBJ2-1 and V is TRBV11-3, with TRBD1 identical over 11 bases. With V trimmed by 3 bases and J by 9 bases, 7 bases remained unmatched. CDR1 SGHNT and CDR2 YENEEA come from the germline V gene. The CDR3 consists of 15 residues. The CDR3 reads CASSFGQGAHAEQFF. The CDR3 DNA reads TGTGCCAGCAGCTTCGGACAGGGGGCGCATGCTGAGCAGTTCTTC. Combining the CDR3 with reference TRBV11-3 and TRBJ2-1 gives the whole variable domain EAGVVQSPRYKIIEKKQPVAFWCNPISGHNTLYWYLQNLGQGPELLIRYENEEAVDDSQLPKDRFSAERLKGVDSTLKIQPAELGDSAVYLCASSFGQGAHAEQFFGPGTRLTVL.

The chain employs TRBV6-1 and TRBJ2-7, with 8 nucleotides matching TRBD2. J was trimmed by 2 bases and V by 1 base; bases with no gene match: 7. Germline lookup yields CDR1 MNHNS and CDR2 SASEGT. The CDR3 runs to 16 residues. The CDR3 reads CASSEEASGLPYEQYF. The CDR3 DNA reads TGTGCCAGCAGTGAAGAGGCTAGCGGGCTACCCTACGAGCAGTACTTC.

The chain combines TRBV6-1 with TRBJ1-6; no clear D gene. The length of the CDR3 is 13 residues. Deletions cut 5 bases from V and 7 bases from J, with 9 bases between. The germline V gene has CDR1 MNHNS and CDR2 SASEGT. In DNA form, the CDR3 reads TGTGCCAGCAGTACCCGACAAAATTCACCCCTCCACTTT. Encoded protein: CASSTRQNSPLHF.

The chain recombines TRBV19 with TRBJ2-7; D might be TRBD1 (6 bases). V was pared by 2 bases and J by 7 bases, with 15 bases between. Per germline, CDR1 LNHDA and CDR2 SQIVND (reference sequence). This CDR3 has 14 residues. In DNA form, the CDR3 reads TGTGCCAGTAGTATAAACAGGGAGAATGGGGAGCAGTACTTC. Protein: CASSINRENGEQYF.

J is TRBJ1-2 and V is TRBV10-3; TRBD1 matches at 10 bases. CDR3 length: 16 residues. V gave up 3 bases and J gave up 6 bases; unmatched junction bases: 10. CDR1 ENHRY and CDR2 SYGVKD come from the germline V gene. CDR3 sequence: CAISESGQGNLNGYTF. The CDR3 DNA sequence: TGTGCCATCAGTGAATCGGGACAGGGGAATTTAAATGGCTACACCTTC.

This clone has only a few counts. The chain links TRBV30 to TRBJ2-5; no reliable D call. V lost 4 bases and J 1 base, leaving 10 bases between the germline ends. This CDR3 is built from 13 residues. Germline values: CDR1 GTSNPN, CDR2 SVGIG (reference sequence). Here the CDR3 reads CAWNSWAQETQYF. CDR3 nucleotide sequence: TGTGCCTGGAATTCCTGGGCCCAAGAGACCCAGTACTTC. The variable domain in full, completed from reference TRBV30 and TRBJ2-5, reads SQTIHQWPATLVQPVGSPLSLECTVEGTSNPNLYWYRQAAGRGLQLLFYSVGIGQISSEVPQNLSASRPQDRQFILSSKKLLLSDSGFYLCAWNSWAQETQYFGPGTRLLVL.

CDR3 in DNA: TGCGCCAGCAGCTTGGCTGTGCCAACCTACAATGAGCAGTTCTTC. Protein product: CASSLAVPTYNEQFF. The rearrangement links TRBV5-1 to TRBJ2-1; D remains unclear. CDR1 and CDR2 (germline): SGHRS, YFSETQ. This CDR3 has 15 residues. The ends were cut back, 0 bases at V and 2 bases at J, with 9 bases in the middle. The variable domain in full, completed from reference TRBV5-1 and TRBJ2-1, reads KAGVTQTPRYLIKTRGQQVTLSCSPISGHRSVSWYQQTPGQGLQFLFEYFSETQRNKGNFPGRFSGRQFSNSRSEMNVSTLELGDSALYLCASSLAVPTYNEQFFGPGTRLTVL.

The chain couples TRBV18 to TRBJ2-3; D not resolved. V was trimmed by 3 bases and J by 3 bases, leaving 10 bases between them. Germline CDR1 is KGHSH and CDR2 is LQKENI. CDR3 length: 14 residues. The CDR3 DNA sequence: TGTGCCAGCTCACCCCCGAGCGCGACAGATACGCAGTATTTT. Its protein is CASSPPSATDTQYF.

The V and J genes are TRBV6-4 and TRBJ1-1; D is perhaps TRBD1 (5 bases). V was shortened by 3 bases and J by 3 bases, with 8 bases between the two germline ends. The CDR3 is made up of 13 amino acids. The germline V gene encodes CDR1 MRHNA and CDR2 SNTAGT. CDR3 residues: CASSEQADTEAFF. CDR3 nucleotides: TGTGCCAGCAGTGAACAGGCCGACACTGAAGCTTTCTTT.

The chain has TRBV27 and TRBJ1-1; D uncertain. Germline V CDR1 and CDR2: MNHEY, SMNVEV (reference sequence). The germline V and J ends were trimmed by 6 bases and 1 base, with 12 bases remaining between them. CDR3 length: 14 amino acids. The CDR3 DNA sequence: TGTGCCAGCAGGGGGTACGCCGCGAACACTGAAGCTTTCTTT. Residues: CASRGYAANTEAFF.

The chain employs TRBV19 and TRBJ2-5; D is unresolved. The CDR3 is made up of 14 amino acids. Germline CDR1 LNHDA, CDR2 SQIVND (reference sequence). The V gene lost 3 bases and the J gene lost 3 bases, with 11 bases spanning the gap. The DNA for the CDR3 is TGTGCCAGTAGTATGAGGACGAAAAAAGAGACCCAGTACTTC. Translated: CASSMRTKKETQYF.

This chain uses TRBV6-5 with TRBJ2-6; D gene unclear. CDR3 length equals 16 residues. V was shortened by 4 bases and J by 2 bases, with 12 bases between the two germline ends. Germline CDR1 reads MNHEY; CDR2 reads SVGAGI. The CDR3 region has the DNA TGTGCCAGCAGTTTGTCGATTGAAGCTGGGGCCAACGTCCTGACTTTC. It specifies CASSLSIEAGANVLTF.

The rearrangement uses TRBV5-1 and TRBJ2-3, with TRBD2 identical over 9 bases. V lost 4 bases, J lost 2 bases, and 11 bases stayed unmatched. The CDR3 contains 17 residues. Germline V gives CDR1 SGHRS, CDR2 YFSETQ. The CDR3 sequence: CASSASPSGAPTDTQYF. The CDR3 DNA sequence: TGCGCCAGCAGCGCATCACCTAGCGGGGCACCCACAGATACGCAGTATTTT.

This clone was seen a few times. The J gene is TRBJ1-2, the V gene TRBV6-5; D is possibly TRBD1 (5 bases). The CDR3 has 14 residues. Germline-derived CDR1 and CDR2 are MNHEY and SVGAGI. Trimming removed 6 bases at V and 8 bases at J, with 19 bases between. The CDR3 coding sequence is TGTGCCAGCAGACTTACCGGGGACTACGTCGGCTACACCTTC. This codes for CASRLTGDYVGYTF.

The chain carries TRBV6-5 and TRBJ2-2, with 7 bases fitting TRBD2. Trimming removed 7 bases from V and 5 bases from J; junction bases left unmatched: 7. This CDR3 comprises 14 residues. From germline, CDR1 is MNHEY and CDR2 SVGAGI. In nucleotides, the CDR3 is TGTGCCAGCATAACCAGCGGGACGACCGGGGAGCTGTTTTTT. Protein sequence: CASITSGTTGELFF.

The chain carries TRBV5-4 and TRBJ2-3; 7 bases fit TRBD1. CDR1 SGHNT and CDR2 YYREEE come from the germline V gene (reference sequence). V lost 6 bases and J lost 3; bases outside the gene matches: 4. The CDR3 is made up of 13 amino acids. As DNA, the CDR3 is TGTGCCAGCATCGTCAGGGGGACAGATACGCAGTATTTT. It yields the protein CASIVRGTDTQYF.